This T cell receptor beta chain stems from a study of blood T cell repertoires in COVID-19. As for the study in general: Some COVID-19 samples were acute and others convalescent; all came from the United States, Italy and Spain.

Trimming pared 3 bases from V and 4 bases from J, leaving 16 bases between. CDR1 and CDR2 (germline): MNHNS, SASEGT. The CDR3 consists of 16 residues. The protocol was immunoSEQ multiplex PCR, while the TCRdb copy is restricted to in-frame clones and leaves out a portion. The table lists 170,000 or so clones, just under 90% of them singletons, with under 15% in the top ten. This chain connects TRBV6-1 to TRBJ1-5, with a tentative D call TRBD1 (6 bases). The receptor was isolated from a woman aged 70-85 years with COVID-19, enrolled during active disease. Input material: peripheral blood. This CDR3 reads CASSESRGLRNQPQHF. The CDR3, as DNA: TGTGCCAGCAGTGAGAGTAGGGGGTTGAGGAATCAGCCCCAGCATTTT.